This T cell receptor beta chain is drawn from a study of cytomegalovirus exposure and HLA in healthy donors. Looking at the study overall: Genotyping showed roughly 83% of fewer than 500 donors falling in the Caucasian-associated ancestry cluster. Study observations and caveats: In a later analysis, the majority of CMV-associated beta chains seemingly showed HLA restriction. Some V segments could not be told apart, so they were left out, TRBV6-2 and TRBV6-3 among them. Immune exposure information comprised only CMV serostatus.

Amplification used 60 Vbeta primers and 13 Jbeta primers. The table came from immunoSEQ multiplex PCR; TCRdb's copy has only in-frame clones and leaves some out. The sample has a few hundred thousand clones; 70% to 85% are singletons. Points on this clone: Its antigen is still unknown.

The CDR3 is made up of 15 amino acids. Germline V CDR1 and CDR2: SGHRS, YFSETQ. The J segment lost 4 bases and the V segment lost 6 bases, leaving 8 bases of the junction unmatched. The sequence was obtained from a woman aged 60 to 75 in good health and CMV-seropositive. The chain joins TRBV5-1 to TRBJ2-2; 8 bases are shared with TRBD1. The sample consisted of PBMCs. In DNA form, the CDR3 reads TGCGCCAGCACCCAGGGGACAGGAGGCACCGGGGAGCTGTTTTTT. This codes for CASTQGTGGTGELFF.